The TCR beta chain described here comes from a study of shared clonotypes between healthy human individuals. Study-wide findings and caveats: Read depth was anticipated to influence clonotype sharing among donors.

To note about this clone: Its antigen is unidentified.

This CDR3 contains 16 residues. After removal of 6 bases from V and 9 bases from J, the junction contained 10 bases not matched to a gene. Per the germline V gene, CDR1 is SGHAT and CDR2 is FQDESV (reference sequence). Profiling relied on immunoSEQ multiplex PCR, and the TCRdb table lists in-frame clones only, not all of them. The sample lists roughly 1.4 million clones, approximately 98.5% occurring once. All donors were Caucasian adults living in Nashville, Tennessee. This chain joins TRBV11-1 and TRBJ2-1, with TRBD2 identical over 14 bases. The sequenced sample was naive CD4+ T cells sorted from blood. Subset described: CD45RA+ positively selected. The clonotype comes from a man aged 25-40 years in good health. CDR3 protein: CASRQTGTSGSGEQFF. In DNA form, the CDR3 reads TGTGCCAGCAGACAAACCGGGACTAGCGGGAGTGGTGAGCAGTTCTTC.